The 2 T cell receptor beta chains given below trace back to one sample, sequenced in a study of blood T cells in healthy people across ages. The second PCR ran about 6 to 12 cycles with a sample-barcoded 5' primer and J-beta primers. TCRdb ran MiXCR on the 5' RACE reads and lists one entry per CDR3 protein. Of approximately 800,000 distinct CDR3 sequences in the sample, about 53% were seen once. Sequenced material: blood. The receptors shown here come from a man older than 75 in good health.

The chain carries TRBV29-1 and TRBJ1-2, with a tentative D call TRBD1 (6 bases). V was trimmed by 8 bases and J by 5 bases, leaving 15 bases between them. The CDR3 extends over 12 amino acids. Germline values: CDR1 SQVTM, CDR2 ANQGSEA. Here the CDR3 DNA reads TGCAGCTCGTACAGGGTTGGGTATGGCTACACCTTC. Its translation is CSSYRVGYGYTF.

Only a few counts were recorded for this clonotype. The chain is built from TRBV20-1 and TRBJ2-6, with 7 bases identical to TRBD2. V dropped 5 bases and J dropped 2; count of bases not matched to a gene: 6. The germline CDR1 and CDR2 sequences are DFQATT and SNEGSKA (reference sequence). The CDR3 extends over 15 amino acids. The CDR3 protein is CSAYDGRAGANVLTF. In nucleotides, the CDR3 is TGCAGTGCTTACGATGGGAGGGCTGGGGCCAACGTCCTGACTTTC.